The 9 T cell receptor beta chains presented below share a single source sample, sequenced in a study of T cell repertoires in cytomegalovirus infection. TCRdb itself ran the reads through MiXCR, one entry per CDR3 protein. The sample shows roughly 77,000 distinct CDR3 sequences, 3.5% to 4% of them seen only once. The sample comprised PBMCs. Receptors originate from a human donor in good health (CMV status not recorded). Some clones in this sample may be carry-over from other donors' samples.

About this clonotype itself: Since a much larger clone is just one base distant, this may be a read error. V and J are TRBV20-1 and TRBJ1-4; TRBD1 is a possible D gene (5 bases). The CDR3 sequence is 16 residues long. Germline V lookup: CDR1 DFQATT, CDR2 SNEGSKA (reference sequence). The CDR3 loop is CSAREEDTTSNGKLFF. CDR3 coding DNA: TGCAGTGCTAGAGAGGAGGACACCACATCTAATGGAAAACTGTTTTTT.

This clonotype was seen repeatedly, ten times or more. The rearrangement links TRBV7-2 to TRBJ1-2, with D maybe TRBD1 (6 bases). Trimming took off 0 bases at V and 6 bases at J, with 8 bases between the two ends. The germline V gene has CDR1 SGHTA and CDR2 FQGNSA. The length of the CDR3 is 13 residues. The CDR3 region has the DNA TGTGCCAGCAGCTTAGCTCAGGGGAATGGCTACACCTTC. Translated: CASSLAQGNGYTF. The entire variable domain, with the rest obtained from reference TRBV7-2 and TRBJ1-2, is as follows: GAGVSQSPSNKVTEKGKDVELRCDPISGHTALYWYRQSLGQGLEFLIYFQGNSAPDKSGLPSDRFSAERTGGSVSTLTIQRTQQEDSAVYLCASSLAQGNGYTFGSGTRLTVV.

This clonotype was detected many times. V gene TRBV7-9 combines with J gene TRBJ2-7; 9 bases are a match to TRBD2. The CDR3 loop spans 15 amino acids. The V segment lost 6 bases and the J segment 5 bases; nucleotides outside the gene matches: 11. The germline V gene encodes CDR1 SEHNR and CDR2 FQNEAQ (reference sequence). The CDR3 nucleotides are TGTGCCAGCAGTTTTGGAGCGGGGGGCCCCAACGAGCAGTACTTC. This encodes CASSFGAGGPNEQYF.

This clonotype occurred many times. The rearrangement joins TRBV6-2 or TRBV6-3 to TRBJ2-3, with D perhaps TRBD2 (6 bases). CDR1 MNHEY and CDR2 SVGEGT come from the germline V gene. Trimming took off 5 bases at V and 7 bases at J, with 19 bases between the two ends. This CDR3 has 15 amino acids. The CDR3 DNA reads as TGTGCCAGCAGTCTTACGGGGGATGGGGGATATACGCAGTATTTT. It specifies CASSLTGDGGYTQYF.

This clonotype was observed at least ten times. The CDR3 is CASSPPGSTYNEQFF. Here the CDR3 DNA reads TGTGCCAGCAGTCCTCCGGGGTCCACCTACAATGAGCAGTTCTTC. The chain links TRBV28 to TRBJ2-1; possible D gene TRBD2, 5 bases. Trimming removed 5 bases at V and 2 bases at J, with 13 bases between. CDR1 is MDHEN and CDR2 is SYDVKM in the germline V gene. This CDR3 is 15 amino acids long.

Many counts were recorded for this clonotype. The chain is built from TRBV12-3 or TRBV12-4 and TRBJ2-1, with 9 bases matching TRBD2. V lost 3 bases, J lost 1 base, and 1 base stayed unmatched. The CDR3 runs to 15 residues. The CDR3 sequence is CASSLLAGSYNEQFF. Here the CDR3 DNA reads TGTGCCAGCAGTTTGCTAGCGGGGTCCTACAATGAGCAGTTCTTC.

This clonotype was recorded many times. J is TRBJ1-5 and V is TRBV7-9; D is unresolved. Trimming took off 7 bases at V and 7 bases at J, with 11 bases between the two ends. The CDR3 spans 12 residues. Germline CDR1 is SEHNR and CDR2 is FQNEAQ (reference sequence). CDR3 residues: CASTYGEQPQHF. As DNA, the CDR3 is TGTGCCAGCACATACGGGGAACAGCCCCAGCATTTT.

This clonotype was seen many times. The chain links TRBV7-9 to TRBJ2-1, with D tentatively TRBD2 (6 bases). The V and J ends lost 4 bases and 5 bases respectively, with 21 bases between them. Germline CDR1 is SEHNR and CDR2 is FQNEAQ (reference sequence). The CDR3 has 17 residues. CDR3 residues: CASSSTNPGTGDNEQFF. CDR3 sequence (DNA): TGTGCCAGCAGCTCCACAAATCCCGGGACGGGGGACAATGAGCAGTTCTTC.

This clonotype was recorded at least ten times. V usage is TRBV5-6 and J usage is TRBJ2-3; 8 bases line up with TRBD2. This CDR3 has 16 residues. V lost 4 bases to trimming and J lost 2 bases; unmatched junction nucleotides: 9. Germline CDR1 SGHDT, CDR2 YYEEEE. Here the CDR3 reads CASSRWTSSYTDTQYF. CDR3 sequence (DNA): TGTGCCAGCAGCCGGTGGACTAGCAGTTACACAGATACGCAGTATTTT.